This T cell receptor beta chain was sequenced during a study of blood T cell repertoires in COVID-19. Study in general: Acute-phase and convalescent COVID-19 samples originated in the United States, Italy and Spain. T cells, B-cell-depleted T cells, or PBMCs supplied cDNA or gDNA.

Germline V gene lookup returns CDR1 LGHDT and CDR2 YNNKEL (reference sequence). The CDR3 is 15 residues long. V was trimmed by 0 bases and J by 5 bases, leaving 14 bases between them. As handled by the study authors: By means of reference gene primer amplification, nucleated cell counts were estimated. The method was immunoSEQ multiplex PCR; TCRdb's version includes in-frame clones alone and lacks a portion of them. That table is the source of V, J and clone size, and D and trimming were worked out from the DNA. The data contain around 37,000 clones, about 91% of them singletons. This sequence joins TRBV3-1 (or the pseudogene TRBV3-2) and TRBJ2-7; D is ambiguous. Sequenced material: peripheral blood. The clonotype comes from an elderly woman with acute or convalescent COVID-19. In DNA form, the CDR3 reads TGTGCCAGCAGCCAAGACGGCGGTTATTCCAACGAGCAGTACTTC. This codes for CASSQDGGYSNEQYF.